Listed below are T cell receptor beta chains from one sample, sequenced in a study of shared clonotypes between healthy human individuals. TCRdb's copy holds only in-frame clones and misses some; the assay was immunoSEQ multiplex PCR. This repertoire shows 1,500,000 or so clones, over 95% found once; its top ten account for more than 0.9%. Material: naive CD4+ T cells sorted from blood. These receptors were collected from a man aged 25 to 40 in good health. CDR3s include the opening cysteine and the closing phenylalanine or tryptophan. The order of the fields is D gene, J gene, CDR3 length, V gene, clone size, CDR3 DNA, CDR3 protein. D genes are given only for firm matches. Clone size, where shown, is once, few, many, or a class for clones that have expanded.

d_call: TRBD1
j_call: TRBJ2-5
cdr3_length: 14
v_call: TRBV4-1
clone_size: -
cdr3_nt: TGCGCCAGCAGCCCAACCGGACAGGGGGGGACCCAGTACTTC
cdr3_aa: CASSPTGQGGTQYF

d_call: TRBD1
j_call: TRBJ2-2
cdr3_length: 17
v_call: TRBV5-1
clone_size: -
cdr3_nt: TGCGCCAGCAGCTTGGACAGCCGGACAGGGAGGACCGGGGAGCTGTTTTTT
cdr3_aa: CASSLDSRTGRTGELFF

d_call: -
j_call: TRBJ2-2
cdr3_length: 14
v_call: TRBV14
clone_size: -
cdr3_nt: TGTGCCAGCAGCCATTGGGTCAGCACCGGGGAGCTGTTTTTT
cdr3_aa: CASSHWVSTGELFF

d_call: -
j_call: TRBJ1-4
cdr3_length: 18
v_call: TRBV7-9
clone_size: -
cdr3_nt: TGTGCCAGCAGCTCGCCCATCCGGGACTCTGTGGGTAATGAAAAACTGTTTTTT
cdr3_aa: CASSSPIRDSVGNEKLFF

d_call: -
j_call: TRBJ2-2
cdr3_length: 16
v_call: TRBV4-3
clone_size: -
cdr3_nt: TGCGCCAGCAGCCATCCTTCACTCGGGAGCACCGGGGAGCTGTTTTTT
cdr3_aa: CASSHPSLGSTGELFF

d_call: TRBD1
j_call: TRBJ2-1
cdr3_length: 14
v_call: TRBV5-4
clone_size: -
cdr3_nt: TGTGCCAGCACGGGACAGACAAATTACAATGAGCAGTTCTTC
cdr3_aa: CASTGQTNYNEQFF

d_call: -
j_call: TRBJ1-1
cdr3_length: 14
v_call: TRBV11-3
clone_size: -
cdr3_nt: TGTGCCAGCAGCTTACGCAGGGGCGCTGCTGAAGCTTTCTTT
cdr3_aa: CASSLRRGAAEAFF

d_call: TRBD2
j_call: TRBJ2-1
cdr3_length: 15
v_call: TRBV27
clone_size: -
cdr3_nt: TGTGCCAGCAGTTTAGGGACTAGTGCATACAATGAGCAGTTCTTC
cdr3_aa: CASSLGTSAYNEQFF

d_call: TRBD1
j_call: TRBJ1-2
cdr3_length: 15
v_call: TRBV28
clone_size: -
cdr3_nt: TGTGCCAGCAGCCGACCCGGGACAGGGGACTATGGCTACACCTTC
cdr3_aa: CASSRPGTGDYGYTF

d_call: TRBD1
j_call: TRBJ2-2
cdr3_length: 18
v_call: TRBV5-1
clone_size: -
cdr3_nt: TGCGCCAGCAGCTTGATTCCAACCGGGACAGGGAACACCGGGGAGCTGTTTTTT
cdr3_aa: CASSLIPTGTGNTGELFF

d_call: -
j_call: TRBJ1-1
cdr3_length: 13
v_call: TRBV30
clone_size: -
cdr3_nt: TGTGCCTGGGCGTTCAGGGCGAACACTGAAGCTTTCTTT
cdr3_aa: CAWAFRANTEAFF

d_call: -
j_call: TRBJ2-6
cdr3_length: 16
v_call: TRBV6-5
clone_size: -
cdr3_nt: TGTGCCAGCAGTTACTCTCAGGCACTGGGGGCCAACGTCCTGACTTTC
cdr3_aa: CASSYSQALGANVLTF

d_call: TRBD1
j_call: TRBJ2-6
cdr3_length: 17
v_call: TRBV5-1
clone_size: -
cdr3_nt: TGCGCCAGCAGCTTGGGGGGACAGATCTCTGGGGCCAACGTCCTGACTTTC
cdr3_aa: CASSLGGQISGANVLTF

d_call: -
j_call: TRBJ2-6
cdr3_length: 16
v_call: TRBV7-8
clone_size: -
cdr3_nt: TGTGCCAGCACTTTGACCCCCGGCTCTGGGGCCAACGTCCTGACTTTC
cdr3_aa: CASTLTPGSGANVLTF

d_call: -
j_call: TRBJ2-5
cdr3_length: 13
v_call: TRBV7-7
clone_size: -
cdr3_nt: TGTGCCAGCAGCGCTGGGGGGCAAGAGACCCAGTACTTC
cdr3_aa: CASSAGGQETQYF

d_call: -
j_call: TRBJ2-1
cdr3_length: 17
v_call: TRBV9
clone_size: -
cdr3_nt: TGTGCCAGCAGCGAAAGGGGAGTCGTCGGGCTTTACAATGAGCAGTTCTTC
cdr3_aa: CASSERGVVGLYNEQFF

d_call: -
j_call: TRBJ1-5
cdr3_length: 14
v_call: TRBV2
clone_size: -
cdr3_nt: TGTGCCAGCAGTGGATCCAGCCCCAATCAGCCCCAGCATTTT
cdr3_aa: CASSGSSPNQPQHF

d_call: TRBD2
j_call: TRBJ2-7
cdr3_length: 13
v_call: TRBV6-6
clone_size: -
cdr3_nt: TGTGCCAGCCGACTAGCGGGAGGCTACGAGCAGTACTTC
cdr3_aa: CASRLAGGYEQYF

d_call: -
j_call: TRBJ2-7
cdr3_length: 16
v_call: TRBV11-2
clone_size: -
cdr3_nt: TGTGCCAGCAGCTTAGGGGCGTGGGACAAGGCCTACGAGCAGTACTTC
cdr3_aa: CASSLGAWDKAYEQYF

d_call: TRBD1
j_call: TRBJ1-1
cdr3_length: 12
v_call: TRBV30
clone_size: -
cdr3_nt: TGTGCCAGCCACAGGGGGGACACTGAAGCTTTCTTT
cdr3_aa: CASHRGDTEAFF

d_call: -
j_call: TRBJ1-5
cdr3_length: 13
v_call: TRBV5-1
clone_size: -
cdr3_nt: TGCGCCAGCAGCTTGGCGGGCGATCAGCCCCAGCATTTT
cdr3_aa: CASSLAGDQPQHF

d_call: -
j_call: TRBJ2-3
cdr3_length: 13
v_call: TRBV18
clone_size: -
cdr3_nt: TGTGCCAGCTCACCACCAGGGGGAGATACGCAGTATTTT
cdr3_aa: CASSPPGGDTQYF

d_call: -
j_call: TRBJ2-2
cdr3_length: 15
v_call: TRBV10-3
clone_size: -
cdr3_nt: TGTGCCATCAGTGAGCCGTCAGGACGTACCGGGGAGCTGTTTTTT
cdr3_aa: CAISEPSGRTGELFF

d_call: TRBD1
j_call: TRBJ2-7
cdr3_length: 16
v_call: TRBV5-1
clone_size: few
cdr3_nt: TGCGCCAGCAGCTCGAGACCGGGACAGTCATCCTACGAGCAGTACTTC
cdr3_aa: CASSSRPGQSSYEQYF